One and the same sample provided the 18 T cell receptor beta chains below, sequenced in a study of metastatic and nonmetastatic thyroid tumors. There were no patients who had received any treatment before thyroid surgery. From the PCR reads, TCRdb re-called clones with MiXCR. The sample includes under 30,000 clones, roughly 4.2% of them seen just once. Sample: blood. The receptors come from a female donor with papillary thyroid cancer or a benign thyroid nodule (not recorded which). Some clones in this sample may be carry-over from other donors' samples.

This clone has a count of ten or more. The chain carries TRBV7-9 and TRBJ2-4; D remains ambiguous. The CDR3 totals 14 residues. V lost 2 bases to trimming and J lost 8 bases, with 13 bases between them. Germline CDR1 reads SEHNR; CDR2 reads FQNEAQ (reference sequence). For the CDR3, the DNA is TGTGCCAGCAGCTTACGCCAGGCGGATCACATTCAGTACTTC. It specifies CASSLRQADHIQYF.

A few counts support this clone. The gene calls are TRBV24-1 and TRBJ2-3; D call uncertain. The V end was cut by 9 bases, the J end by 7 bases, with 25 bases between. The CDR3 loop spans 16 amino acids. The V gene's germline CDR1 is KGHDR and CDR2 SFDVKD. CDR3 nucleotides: TGTGCCACCCGACCCTCCTGGGTTTCAGTAACATATACGCAGTATTTT. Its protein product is CATRPSWVSVTYTQYF.

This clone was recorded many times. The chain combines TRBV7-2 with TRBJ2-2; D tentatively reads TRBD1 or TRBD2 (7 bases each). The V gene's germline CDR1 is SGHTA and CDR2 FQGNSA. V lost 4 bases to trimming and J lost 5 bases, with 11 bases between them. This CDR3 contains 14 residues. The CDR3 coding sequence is TGTGCCAGCAGCTCGCAGGGGGGGACCGGGGAGCTGTTTTTT. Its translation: CASSSQGGTGELFF.

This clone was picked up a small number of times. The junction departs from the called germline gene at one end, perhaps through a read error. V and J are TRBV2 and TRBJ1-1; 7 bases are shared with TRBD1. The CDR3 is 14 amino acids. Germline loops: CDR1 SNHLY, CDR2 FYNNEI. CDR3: CASSEVTRGFESFF. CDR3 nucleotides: TGTGCCAGCAGTGAAGTAACCAGGGGGTTTGAATCTTTCTTT.

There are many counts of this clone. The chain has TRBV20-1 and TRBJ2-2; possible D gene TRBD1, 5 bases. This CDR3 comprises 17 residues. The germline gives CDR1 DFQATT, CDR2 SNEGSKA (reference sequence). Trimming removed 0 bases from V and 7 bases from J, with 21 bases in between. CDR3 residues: CSARDIGGAGRNGELFF. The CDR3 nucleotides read TGCAGTGCTAGAGATATCGGTGGGGCAGGACGGAACGGGGAGCTGTTTTTT.

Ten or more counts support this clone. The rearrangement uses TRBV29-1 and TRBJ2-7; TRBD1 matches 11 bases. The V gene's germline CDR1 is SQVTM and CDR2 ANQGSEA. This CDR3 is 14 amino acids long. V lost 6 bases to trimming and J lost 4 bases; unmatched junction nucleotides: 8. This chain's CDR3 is CSVKDRGRGYEQYF. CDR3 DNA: TGCAGCGTGAAGGACAGGGGGCGCGGGTACGAGCAGTACTTC.

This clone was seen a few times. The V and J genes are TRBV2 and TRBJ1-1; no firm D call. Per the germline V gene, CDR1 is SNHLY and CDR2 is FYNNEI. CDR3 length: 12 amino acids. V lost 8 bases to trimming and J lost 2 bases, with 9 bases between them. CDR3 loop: CASGRSNTEAFF. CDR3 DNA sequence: TGTGCCAGCGGTCGGAGTAACACTGAAGCTTTCTTT.

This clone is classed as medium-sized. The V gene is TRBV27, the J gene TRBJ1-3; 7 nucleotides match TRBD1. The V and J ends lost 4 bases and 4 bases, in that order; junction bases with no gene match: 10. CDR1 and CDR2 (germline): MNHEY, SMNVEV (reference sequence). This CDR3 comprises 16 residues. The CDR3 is CASSSPNRGTGNTIYF. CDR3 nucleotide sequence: TGTGCCAGCAGTTCACCCAACAGGGGTACGGGAAACACCATATATTTT.

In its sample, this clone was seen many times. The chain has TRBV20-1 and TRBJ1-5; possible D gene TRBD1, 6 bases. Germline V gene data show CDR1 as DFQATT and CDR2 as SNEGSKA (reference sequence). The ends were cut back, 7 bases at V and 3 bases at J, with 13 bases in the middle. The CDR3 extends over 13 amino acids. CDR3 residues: CSVPTGYNQPQHF. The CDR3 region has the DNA TGCAGTGTTCCGACAGGCTACAATCAGCCCCAGCATTTT.

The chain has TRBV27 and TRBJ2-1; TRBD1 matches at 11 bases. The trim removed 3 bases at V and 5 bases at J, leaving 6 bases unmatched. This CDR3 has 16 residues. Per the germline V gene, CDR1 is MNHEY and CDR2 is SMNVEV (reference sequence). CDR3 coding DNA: TGTGCCAGCAGTTTGATTGGACAGGGGGCCGACAATGAGCAGTTCTTC. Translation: CASSLIGQGADNEQFF.

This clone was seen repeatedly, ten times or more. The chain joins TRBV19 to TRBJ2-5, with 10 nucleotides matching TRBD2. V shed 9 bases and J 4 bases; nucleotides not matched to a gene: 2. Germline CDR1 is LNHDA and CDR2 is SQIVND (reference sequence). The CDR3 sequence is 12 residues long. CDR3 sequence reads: CASRLAGETQYF. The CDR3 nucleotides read TGTGCCAGCCGACTAGCGGGAGAGACCCAGTACTTC.

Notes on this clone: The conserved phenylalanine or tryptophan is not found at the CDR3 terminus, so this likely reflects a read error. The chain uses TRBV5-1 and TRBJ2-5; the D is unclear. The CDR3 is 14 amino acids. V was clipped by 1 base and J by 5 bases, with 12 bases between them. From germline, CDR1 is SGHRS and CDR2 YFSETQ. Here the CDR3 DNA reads TGCGCCAGCAGCTTGTACCAGCCAACGGAGACCCAGTACTGC. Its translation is CASSLYQPTETQYC.

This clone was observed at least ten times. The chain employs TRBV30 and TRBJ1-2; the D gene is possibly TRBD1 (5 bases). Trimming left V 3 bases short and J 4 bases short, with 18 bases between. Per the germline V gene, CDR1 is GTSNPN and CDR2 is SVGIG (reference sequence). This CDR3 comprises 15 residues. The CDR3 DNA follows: TGTGCCTGGAGGAATTACAGGCCTAGTGGCTATGGCTACACCTTC. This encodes CAWRNYRPSGYGYTF.

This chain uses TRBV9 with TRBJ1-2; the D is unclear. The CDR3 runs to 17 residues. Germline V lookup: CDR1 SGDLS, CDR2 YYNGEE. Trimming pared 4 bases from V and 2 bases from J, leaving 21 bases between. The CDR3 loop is CASSLSPLSGANYGYTF. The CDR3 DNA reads TGTGCCAGCAGCCTCTCCCCACTCTCTGGCGCCAACTATGGCTACACCTTC.

CDR3 protein: CASSPRDTDYNEQFF. The DNA of the CDR3 is TGTGCCAGCAGCCCCCGGGACACAGACTACAATGAGCAGTTCTTC. The genes are TRBV6-4 and TRBJ2-1; possible D gene TRBD1, 6 bases. Trimming pared 6 bases from V and 3 bases from J, leaving 15 bases between. The germline V gene encodes CDR1 MRHNA and CDR2 SNTAGT. CDR3 length equals 15 residues.

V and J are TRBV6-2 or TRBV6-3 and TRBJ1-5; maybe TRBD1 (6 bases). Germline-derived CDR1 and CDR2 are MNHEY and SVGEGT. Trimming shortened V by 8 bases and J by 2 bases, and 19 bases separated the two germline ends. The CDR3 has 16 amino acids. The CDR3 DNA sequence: TGTGCCAGCGCTCCACGCGGGGGGGCAGGCAATCAGCCCCAGCATTTT. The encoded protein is CASAPRGGAGNQPQHF.

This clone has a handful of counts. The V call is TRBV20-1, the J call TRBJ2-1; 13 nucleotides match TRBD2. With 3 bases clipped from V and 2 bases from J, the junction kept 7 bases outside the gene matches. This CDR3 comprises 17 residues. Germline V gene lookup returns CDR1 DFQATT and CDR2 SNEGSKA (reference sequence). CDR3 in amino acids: CSASRLAGGIAYNEQFF. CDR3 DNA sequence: TGCAGTGCTAGTAGACTAGCGGGAGGAATTGCCTACAATGAGCAGTTCTTC.

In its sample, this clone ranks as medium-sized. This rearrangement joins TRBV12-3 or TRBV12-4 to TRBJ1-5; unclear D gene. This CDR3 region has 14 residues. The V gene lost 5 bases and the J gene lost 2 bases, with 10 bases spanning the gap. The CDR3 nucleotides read TGTGCCAGCAGTGGATGGGGAGGCAATCAGCCCCAGCATTTT. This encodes CASSGWGGNQPQHF.